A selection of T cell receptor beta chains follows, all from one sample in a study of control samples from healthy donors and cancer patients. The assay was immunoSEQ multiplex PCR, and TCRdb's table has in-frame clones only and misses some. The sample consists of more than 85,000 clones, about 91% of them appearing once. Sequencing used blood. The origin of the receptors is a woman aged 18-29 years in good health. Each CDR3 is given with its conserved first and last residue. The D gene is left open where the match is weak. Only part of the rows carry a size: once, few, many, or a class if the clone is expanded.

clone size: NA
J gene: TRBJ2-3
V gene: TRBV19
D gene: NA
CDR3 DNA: TGTGCCAGTAGGCGGTCCGACCTAGATACGCAGTATTTT
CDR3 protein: CASRRSDLDTQYF

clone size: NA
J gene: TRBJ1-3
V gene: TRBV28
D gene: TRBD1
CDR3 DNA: TGTGCCCACCAGGGGGCTTTTGGAAACACCATATATTTT
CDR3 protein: CAHQGAFGNTIYF

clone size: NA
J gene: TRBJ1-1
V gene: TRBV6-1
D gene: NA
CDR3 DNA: TGTGCCAGCAGTGAAATACAGGGAAGAACTGAAGCTTTCTTT
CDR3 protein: CASSEIQGRTEAFF

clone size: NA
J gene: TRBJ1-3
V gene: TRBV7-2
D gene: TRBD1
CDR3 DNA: TGTGCCAGCAGCTTAGTATCGACAGGGGGCCGCTCTGGAAACACCATATATTTT
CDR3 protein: CASSLVSTGGRSGNTIYF

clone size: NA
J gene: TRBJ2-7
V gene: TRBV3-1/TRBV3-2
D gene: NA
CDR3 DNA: TGTGCCAGCAGCCAAGACGCCACCACCCACGAGCAGTACTTC
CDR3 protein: CASSQDATTHEQYF

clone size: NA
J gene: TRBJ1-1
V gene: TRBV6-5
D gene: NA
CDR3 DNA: TGTGCCAGCAGTCTCCTTAACACTGAAGCTTTCTTT
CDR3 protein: CASSLLNTEAFF

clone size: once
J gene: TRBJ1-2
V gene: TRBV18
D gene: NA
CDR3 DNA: TGTGCCAGCTCACCTTCGACGGGGATGAGAGGCTACACCTTC
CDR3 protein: CASSPSTGMRGYTF

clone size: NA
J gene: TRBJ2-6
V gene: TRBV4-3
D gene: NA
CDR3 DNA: TGCGCCAGCAGCCAAGTGGCAGGACTCAGCTCTGGGGCCAACGTCCTGACTTTC
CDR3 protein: CASSQVAGLSSGANVLTF

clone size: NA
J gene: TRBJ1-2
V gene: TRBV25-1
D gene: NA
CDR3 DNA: TGTGCCAGCAGTGGACTCGGGCCAAGACATGGCTACACCTTC
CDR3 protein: CASSGLGPRHGYTF

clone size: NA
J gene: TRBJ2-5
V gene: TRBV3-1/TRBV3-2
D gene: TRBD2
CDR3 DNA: TGTGCCAGCAGCCAAGATCCCCTAGCGGGGCGAGAGACCCAGTACTTC
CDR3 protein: CASSQDPLAGRETQYF

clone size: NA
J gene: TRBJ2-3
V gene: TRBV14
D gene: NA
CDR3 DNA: TGTGCCAGCAGTTTGGCGGATACGCAGTATTTT
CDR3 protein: CASSLADTQYF

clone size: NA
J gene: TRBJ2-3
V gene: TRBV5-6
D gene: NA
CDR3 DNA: TGTGCCAGCAGCTTTATGGGCGATACGCAGTATTTT
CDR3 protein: CASSFMGDTQYF

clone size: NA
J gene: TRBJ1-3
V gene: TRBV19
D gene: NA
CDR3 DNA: TGTGCCAGTAGTGACGTTTGGACCTCTGGAAACACCATATATTTT
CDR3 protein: CASSDVWTSGNTIYF